The present T cell receptor beta chain was sequenced within a study of T cell responses to AZD1222 COVID-19 vaccine. Profiling relied on immunoSEQ multiplex PCR, and the TCRdb table lists in-frame clones only, not all of them. The sample yields around 100,000 clones, roughly 91% seen once. CDR1 and CDR2 from the germline V gene are MNHEY and SVGEGT. CDR3 size: 13 residues. V lost 2 bases and J 8 bases, leaving 12 bases between the germline ends. Material: peripheral blood, obtained on day 0 of AZD1222 vaccination. The sequence was obtained from an adult in good health. The chain joins TRBV6-2 or TRBV6-3 to TRBJ1-2; D unclear. Here the CDR3 DNA reads TGTGCCAGCAGTTACAAGATGACGGAGGGCTACACCTTC. Encoded protein: CASSYKMTEGYTF.